The 3 T cell receptor beta chains below were found in one sample sequenced in a study of blood T cell repertoires in COVID-19. The method was immunoSEQ multiplex PCR; TCRdb's version includes in-frame clones alone and lacks a portion of them. The sample includes fewer than 80,000 clones, 85% to 90% seen only once; the top ten take about 2.5%. Specimen: peripheral blood. All receptors derive from a human donor in a cohort sampled during active COVID-19.

This clone was observed a single time. The V gene is TRBV28, the J gene TRBJ2-1; 7 nucleotides align to TRBD2. The CDR3 has 16 amino acids. The germline gives CDR1 MDHEN, CDR2 SYDVKM. The V gene end was trimmed by 8 bases and the J gene end by 0 bases; junction bases not matched to a gene: 10. The chain's CDR3 is CASPPPWEGSYNEQFF. In DNA, the CDR3 is TGTGCCAGCCCCCCTCCGTGGGAGGGCTCCTACAATGAGCAGTTCTTC.

The chain recombines TRBV7-2 with TRBJ1-1, with TRBD1 as a possible D gene (5 bases). V was pared by 5 bases and J by 1 base, with 11 bases between. The CDR3 covers 14 residues. Germline CDR1 reads SGHTA; CDR2 reads FQGNSA. The CDR3 is CASSLGGGNTEAFF. The CDR3 DNA reads TGTGCCAGCAGCCTTGGGGGGGGGAACACTGAAGCTTTCTTT.

This clone was picked up one time. The genes are TRBV6-6 and TRBJ2-5; TRBD1 aligns across 9 bases. Germline-derived CDR1 and CDR2 are MNHNY and SVGAGI (reference sequence). The ends lost 5 bases at V and 3 bases at J; junction bases unmatched: 7. The CDR3 is 15 amino acids. The CDR3 DNA reads as TGTGCCAGCAGTACCCCGGGACAGGGAAAAGAGACCCAGTACTTC. Protein product: CASSTPGQGKETQYF.